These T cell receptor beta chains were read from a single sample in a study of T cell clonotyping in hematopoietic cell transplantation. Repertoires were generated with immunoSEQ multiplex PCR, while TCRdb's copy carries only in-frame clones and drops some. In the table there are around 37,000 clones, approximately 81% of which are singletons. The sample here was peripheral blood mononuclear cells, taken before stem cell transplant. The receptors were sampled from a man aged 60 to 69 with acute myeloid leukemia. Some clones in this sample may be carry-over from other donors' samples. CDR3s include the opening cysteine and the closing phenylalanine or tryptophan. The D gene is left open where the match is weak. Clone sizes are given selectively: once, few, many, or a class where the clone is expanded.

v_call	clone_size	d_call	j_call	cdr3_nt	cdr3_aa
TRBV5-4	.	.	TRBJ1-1	TGTGCCAGCAACGATGGGAAGGTTCCCCGTGAAGCTTTCTTT	CASNDGKVPREAFF
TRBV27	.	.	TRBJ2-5	TGTGCCAGCAGTCGAGGGGACCAGCCAGAGACCCAGTACTTC	CASSRGDQPETQYF
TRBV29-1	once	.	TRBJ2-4	TGCAGCGTCCTCGGAGAGCTCGGGAACATTCAGTACTTC	CSVLGELGNIQYF
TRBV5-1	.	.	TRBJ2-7	TGCGCCAGCAGCTTGCGGGGTAGGGACGAGCAGTACTTC	CASSLRGRDEQYF
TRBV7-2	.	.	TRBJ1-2	TGTGCCAGCAGCCCGGTGGGGGCTGACTATGGCTACACCTTC	CASSPVGADYGYTF
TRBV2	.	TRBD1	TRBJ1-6	TGTGCCAGCATAGACTACATAGACAGGGGTTCACCCCTCCACTTT	CASIDYIDRGSPLHF
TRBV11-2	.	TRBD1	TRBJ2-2	TGTGCCAGCAGCTTTAGATTAGTCGGCAGGGGGCGACACGGGGAGCTGTTTTTT	CASSFRLVGRGRHGELFF
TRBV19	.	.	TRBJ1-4	TGTGCCAGTAGTATAATCCTCGGGACAAAGGAGTCTGAAAAACTGTTTTTT	CASSIILGTKESEKLFF
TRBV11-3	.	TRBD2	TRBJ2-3	TGTGCCAGCAGCTTAGATTTGACTAGCGGGGGGCAGTATTTT	CASSLDLTSGGQYF
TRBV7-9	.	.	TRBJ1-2	TGTGCCAGCAGCTCTCGGTCAGGAGGAGATGGCTACACCTTC	CASSSRSGGDGYTF
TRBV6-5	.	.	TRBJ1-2	TGTGCCAGCAGCCGACTTCAGGGGCTGGCCTATGGCTACACCTTC	CASSRLQGLAYGYTF
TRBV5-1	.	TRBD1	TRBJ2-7	TGCGCCAGCAGCTCACAGGGACAGGGAACCTACGAGCAGTACTTC	CASSSQGQGTYEQYF
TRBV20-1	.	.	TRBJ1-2	TGCAGTGCCTCCGGCTTTGCTGGCTACACCTTC	CSASGFAGYTF
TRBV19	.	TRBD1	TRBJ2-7	TGTGCCACCCGACAGGGTAGCAGCTACGAGCAGTACTTC	CATRQGSSYEQYF
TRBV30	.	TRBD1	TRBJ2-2	TGTGCCTGGAGTGCAGGGGGCGGGGCAAACACCGGGGAGCTGTTTTTT	CAWSAGGGANTGELFF
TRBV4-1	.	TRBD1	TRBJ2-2	TGCGCCAGCAGCCAGAGGACAGGGGGGAACACCGGGGAGCTGTTTTTT	CASSQRTGGNTGELFF
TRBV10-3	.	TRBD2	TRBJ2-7	TGTGCCATCGGGCGGGGGGGTGACTCCACCTACGAGCAGTACTTC	CAIGRGGDSTYEQYF
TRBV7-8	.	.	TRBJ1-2	TGTGCCAGCAGCTTAACGATCTCCCTTAGTCCGACTAACTATGGCTACACCTTC	CASSLTISLSPTNYGYTF
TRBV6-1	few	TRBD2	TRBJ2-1	TGTGCCAGTAGCGGGGGGCTGGGCGGGAATGAGCAGTTCTTC	CASSGGLGGNEQFF
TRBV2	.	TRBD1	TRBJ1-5	TGTGCCAGCGGACAGGGGTTTAGCAATCAGCCCCAGCATTTT	CASGQGFSNQPQHF
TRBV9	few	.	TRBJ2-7	TGTGCCAGCAGCGCTACAGGGAGGTCCTACGAGCAGTACTTC	CASSATGRSYEQYF
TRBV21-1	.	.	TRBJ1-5	TGTGCCAGCAGCAAAGAAGGAGTTACAGGACCCAGCAATCAGCCCCAGCATTTT	CASSKEGVTGPSNQPQHF
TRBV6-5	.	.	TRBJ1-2	TGTGCCAGCAGTTACTCGGGGTACTCCAACTATGGCTACACCTTC	CASSYSGYSNYGYTF
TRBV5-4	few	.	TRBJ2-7	TGTGCCAGCAGCCGCACCGGGACGGTCCTTGTCGAGCAGTACTTC	CASSRTGTVLVEQYF
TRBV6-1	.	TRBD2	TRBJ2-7	TGTGCCAGCAAGGTCGGGACTAGGGGCTCCTACGAGCAGTACTTC	CASKVGTRGSYEQYF
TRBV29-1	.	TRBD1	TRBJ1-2	TGCAGGGATGGACAGGGAAAGCGTAGCCCTCCCGGCTACACCTTC	CRDGQGKRSPPGYTF
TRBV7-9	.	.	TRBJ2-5	TGTGCCAGCAGCTCCGTCCTCGGTTGGGAAGAGACCCAGTACTTC	CASSSVLGWEETQYF
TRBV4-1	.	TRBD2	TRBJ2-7	TGCGCCAGCAGCCAAGTAGCGGGTACTGAGTCGTACTTC	CASSQVAGTESYF
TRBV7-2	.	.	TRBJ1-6	TGTGCCAGCAGCCAAACCCCGGCTCGCTCCTATAATTCACCCCTCCACTTT	CASSQTPARSYNSPLHF
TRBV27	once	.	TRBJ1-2	TGTGCCAGCAGTGGACAGACAAACTATGGCTACACCTTC	CASSGQTNYGYTF
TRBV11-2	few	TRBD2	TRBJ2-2	TGTGCCAGCAGCTTATCTAGCGGGGGGGCCATCGGGGAGCTGTTTTTT	CASSLSSGGAIGELFF
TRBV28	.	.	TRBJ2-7	TGTGCCAGCAGAGCCCAGGGAGGTTCGACCTACGAGCAGTACTTC	CASRAQGGSTYEQYF
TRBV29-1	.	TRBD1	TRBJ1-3	TGCAGCGTTGACCCTGGGACAGAGGCCGTGGGTAACACCATATATTTT	CSVDPGTEAVGNTIYF
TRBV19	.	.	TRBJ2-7	TGTGCCAGTAGTGACCTCTACGAGCAGTACTTC	CASSDLYEQYF
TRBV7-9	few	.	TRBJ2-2	TGTGCCAGTAATGAGGGGCTCGGGGAGCTGTTTTTT	CASNEGLGELFF
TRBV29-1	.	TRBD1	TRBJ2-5	TGCAGCGTTGAAGGGGGGAGGGACAGGGGCCAAGAGACCCAGTACTTC	CSVEGGRDRGQETQYF
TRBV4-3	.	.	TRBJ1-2	TGCGCCAGCAGCCAAGATTGGAACAGCTACTATGGCTACACCTTC	CASSQDWNSYYGYTF
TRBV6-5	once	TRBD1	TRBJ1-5	TGTGCCAGCAGCCGGACAGGGAGCCAGCCCCAGCATTTT	CASSRTGSQPQHF
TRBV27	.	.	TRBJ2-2	TGTGCCAGCAGTTTATTGCTAGGGTGGAACACCGGGGAGCTGTTTTTT	CASSLLLGWNTGELFF
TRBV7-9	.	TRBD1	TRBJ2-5	TGTGCCAGCAAGACCCTTGCAGGGGGTGAGCAGACCCAGTACTTC	CASKTLAGGEQTQYF
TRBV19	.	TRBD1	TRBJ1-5	TGTGCCAGTAGCCTGACAGGGAATCAGCCCCAGCATTTT	CASSLTGNQPQHF
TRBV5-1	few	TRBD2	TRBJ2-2	TGCGCCAGCAGCTTGGGGGTAGCGGGGGCGTCCGGGGAGCTGTTTTTT	CASSLGVAGASGELFF
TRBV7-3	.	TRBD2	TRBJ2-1	TGTGCCAGCAGCCCCTCACTAGCGGGGGGCCCCTACAATGAGCAGTTCTTC	CASSPSLAGGPYNEQFF
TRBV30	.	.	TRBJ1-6	TGTGCCTGGAGACAGAAGGCAGGGCATAATTCACCCCTCCACTTT	CAWRQKAGHNSPLHF
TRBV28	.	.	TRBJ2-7	TGTGCCAGCAGCAAACCTGGGGGGGAGCAGTACTTC	CASSKPGGEQYF
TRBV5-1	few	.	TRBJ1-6	TGCGCCAGCAGCTTGGGAGACAGTAATTCACCCCTCCACTTT	CASSLGDSNSPLHF
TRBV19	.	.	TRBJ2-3	TGTGCCAGTAGTATCCAGGGCACAGATACGCAGTATTTT	CASSIQGTDTQYF
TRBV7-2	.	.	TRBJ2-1	TGTGCCAGCAGCTCGGTGGGTGCAGGGGGGGGGAATGAGCAGTTCTTC	CASSSVGAGGGNEQFF
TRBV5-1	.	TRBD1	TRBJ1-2	TGCGCCAGCAGCCCAGAGACAGGGGCGATCTATGGCTACACCTTC	CASSPETGAIYGYTF
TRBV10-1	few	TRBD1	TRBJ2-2	TGCGCCAGCACGGGACAGGGGCCACTCATAAACACCGGGGAGCTGTTTTTT	CASTGQGPLINTGELFF
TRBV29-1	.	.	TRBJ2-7	TGCAGCTTTCGGGCTACCGGTATACGGGGCGAGCAGTACTTC	CSFRATGIRGEQYF
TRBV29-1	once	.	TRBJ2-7	TGCAGCGTTAGCCGGGTGGACGAGCAGTACTTC	CSVSRVDEQYF
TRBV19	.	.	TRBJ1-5	TGTGCCAGTAGTCCGTGGGTTCGGGGAGGCCAGCCCCAGCATTTT	CASSPWVRGGQPQHF
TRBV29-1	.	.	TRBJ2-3	TGCAGCGTTGCTTTGGGTTTTAAAGATACGCAGTATTTT	CSVALGFKDTQYF
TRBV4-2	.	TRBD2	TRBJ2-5	TGTGCCAGCAGCCTCCAATCCGGGCTAGCGGGGGGCGATGAGACCCAGTACTTC	CASSLQSGLAGGDETQYF
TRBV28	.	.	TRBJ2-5	TGTGCCAGCAGCCGTGTATTTGTGGAGACCCAGTACTTC	CASSRVFVETQYF
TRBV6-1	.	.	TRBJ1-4	TGTGCCAGCACGGTGAGGGGCAATGAAAAACTGTTTTTT	CASTVRGNEKLFF
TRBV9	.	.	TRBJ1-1	TGTGCCAGCACCATGGGACGGAGTAAGGAGGAAGCTTTCTTT	CASTMGRSKEEAFF
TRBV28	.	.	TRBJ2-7	TGTGCCAGCAGTTTACGGAGAGCGACCTCCTTC	CASSLRRATSF
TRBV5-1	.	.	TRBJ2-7	TGCGCCAGCAGCCTTTCAAAGGGGGGGAGCGAGCAGTACTTC	CASSLSKGGSEQYF